This T cell receptor beta chain was found in a study of blood T cells in healthy people across ages. Study information: Per two T cells, template switching captured roughly one barcoded beta molecule. The study's findings and limits: Long-lived donors exceeded aged donors in naive CD4+ cells and diversity. From one million sequenced T cells, diversity estimates were lower bounds.

Only a few counts were recorded for this clonotype. The antigen is not known. With a J-beta primer mix and a sample-barcoded 5' primer, a second PCR ran roughly 6 to 12 cycles. TCRdb re-derived calls from the 5' RACE reads in MiXCR, one entry per CDR3 protein. The sample lists 700,000 to 850,000 distinct CDR3 sequences; 35% to 40% were seen once. This CDR3 spans 14 amino acids. Germline V gene lookup returns CDR1 DFQATT and CDR2 SNEGSKA (reference sequence). With 3 bases removed from V and 4 bases from J, the gap between germline ends came to 16 bases. The sequence derives from a young man in good health. The rearrangement uses TRBV20-1 and TRBJ2-7; D call uncertain. The sample taken for sequencing was blood. This chain's CDR3 is CSARDPGRGYEQYF. The CDR3 region has the DNA TGCAGTGCTAGGGACCCGGGCCGAGGATACGAGCAGTACTTC.